The entry below gives a single T cell receptor (beta chain) sequence along with its context. The data originate from a study of circulating and synovial CD4+ cells in juvenile arthritis. Method: immunoSEQ multiplex PCR; TCRdb's copy keeps in-frame clones and lacks some. The profile shows around 35,000 clones, over 95% of them singletons. CDR1 is SGDLS and CDR2 is YYNGEE in the germline V gene. The CDR3 covers 13 residues. The V and J ends lost 3 bases and 9 bases, in that order; junction bases with no gene match: 3. The sequence derives from a human donor with juvenile idiopathic arthritis. Sequences were obtained from CD4+ T cells from blood. The chain links TRBV9 to TRBJ2-1; 10 bases match TRBD2. The CDR3 region is CASSDSGRSEQFF. The CDR3 coding sequence is TGTGCCAGCAGCGATAGCGGGAGGTCTGAGCAGTTCTTC.